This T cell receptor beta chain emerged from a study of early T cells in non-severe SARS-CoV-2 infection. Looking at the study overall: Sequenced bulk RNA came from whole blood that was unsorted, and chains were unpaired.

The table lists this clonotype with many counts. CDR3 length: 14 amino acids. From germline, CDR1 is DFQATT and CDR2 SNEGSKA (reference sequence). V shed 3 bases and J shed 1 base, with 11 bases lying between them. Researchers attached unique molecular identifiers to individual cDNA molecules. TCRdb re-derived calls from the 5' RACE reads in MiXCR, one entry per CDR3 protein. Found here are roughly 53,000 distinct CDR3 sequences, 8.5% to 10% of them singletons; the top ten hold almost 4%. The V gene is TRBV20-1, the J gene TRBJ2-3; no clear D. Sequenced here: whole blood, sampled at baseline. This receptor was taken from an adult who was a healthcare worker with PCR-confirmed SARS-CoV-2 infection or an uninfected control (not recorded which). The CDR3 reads CSASPNTGTDTQYF. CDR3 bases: TGCAGTGCTAGCCCCAACACGGGCACAGATACGCAGTATTTT.